These 24 T cell receptor beta chains came from one sample sequenced in a study of cytomegalovirus exposure and HLA in healthy donors. The PCR was carried out with 60 Vbeta primers and 13 Jbeta primers. Sequenced by immunoSEQ multiplex PCR; TCRdb stores in-frame clones only, minus some. Of about 200,000 clones listed, about 80% were seen once; the top ten hold more than 1.3%. The sample taken for sequencing was PBMCs. The source is a girl between 5 and 17 years old in good health and CMV-seronegative.

This clone was found a few times. The gene calls are TRBV5-4 and TRBJ1-2; D remains ambiguous. This CDR3 is 15 amino acids long. Germline loops: CDR1 SGHNT, CDR2 YYREEE (reference sequence). Trimming shortened V by 0 bases and J by 4 bases, and 13 bases separated the two germline ends. For the CDR3, the DNA is TGTGCCAGCAGCTTGGAAGCAGGTATCAGCTATGGCTACACCTTC. This sequence encodes CASSLEAGISYGYTF.

In its sample, this clone was seen a few times. The CDR3 protein is CASSQDTAGRQPQHF. In DNA, the CDR3 is TGCGCCAGCAGCCAAGATACGGCGGGACGCCAGCCCCAGCATTTT. The V and J genes are TRBV4-3 and TRBJ1-5; D is perhaps TRBD1 (5 bases). The germline gives CDR1 LGHNA, CDR2 YSLEER. The V end was cut by 0 bases, the J end by 7 bases, with 13 bases between. The CDR3 runs to 15 residues.

The chain joins TRBV10-2 to TRBJ1-5; maybe TRBD1 (6 bases). Looked up from germline, CDR1 is WSHSY and CDR2 is SAAADI. The CDR3 extends over 15 amino acids. V shed 5 bases and J shed 6 bases, with 17 bases lying between them. CDR3 DNA: TGCGCCAGCAGTCCTCGACAGGATCGGTTTCAGCCCCAGCATTTT. It is translated as CASSPRQDRFQPQHF.

V usage is TRBV30 and J usage is TRBJ1-1; D gene ambiguous. The V gene's germline CDR1 is GTSNPN and CDR2 SVGIG (reference sequence). This CDR3 spans 13 amino acids. V dropped 3 bases and J dropped 0 bases, with 8 bases sitting between them. This CDR3 reads CAWRSFMNTEAFF. The CDR3 DNA is TGTGCCTGGAGGAGTTTTATGAACACTGAAGCTTTCTTT.

This clone was recorded a few times. The genes are TRBV6-5 and TRBJ1-5; no definite D call. The CDR3 has 15 amino acids. The V and J ends lost 2 bases and 3 bases respectively, with 11 bases between them. Germline loops: CDR1 MNHEY, CDR2 SVGAGI. The CDR3 bases are TGTGCCAGCAGTTACGGGAGTGGGGTCAATCAGCCCCAGCATTTT. Translated, it gives CASSYGSGVNQPQHF.

The V gene is TRBV6-5, the J gene TRBJ1-1; D is ambiguous. The V gene's germline CDR1 is MNHEY and CDR2 SVGAGI. There are 14 residues in the CDR3. V shed 6 bases and J shed 0 bases, with 11 bases lying between them. CDR3 sequence: CASRAQAVNTEAFF. Written as DNA, the CDR3 is TGTGCCAGCAGGGCCCAAGCGGTGAACACTGAAGCTTTCTTT.

V is TRBV10-3 and J is TRBJ2-7, with a tentative D call TRBD2 (6 bases). V was clipped by 6 bases and J by 4 bases, with 22 bases between them. The CDR3 is made up of 16 amino acids. CDR1 is ENHRY and CDR2 is SYGVKD in the germline V gene. The CDR3 region has the DNA TGTGCCATCAGGGGCGCCTTAACGGGACTTGCGTACGAGCAGTACTTC. Translating gives CAIRGALTGLAYEQYF.

This sequence joins TRBV9 and TRBJ2-1, with 11 positions matching TRBD2. Looked up from germline, CDR1 is SGDLS and CDR2 is YYNGEE. V lost 0 bases to trimming and J lost 7 bases; unmatched junction nucleotides: 9. This CDR3 region has 17 residues. The CDR3 protein is CASSVATGVAGGNEQFF. Written as DNA, the CDR3 is TGTGCCAGCAGCGTAGCTACGGGAGTAGCGGGAGGGAATGAGCAGTTCTTC.

This chain connects TRBV18 to TRBJ1-2; no clear D gene. Per germline, CDR1 KGHSH and CDR2 LQKENI. This CDR3 has 15 amino acids. Trimming took off 2 bases at V and 1 base at J, with 11 bases between the two ends. The CDR3, as DNA: TGTGCCAGCTCACCAAATGGAGGAATTAACTATGGCTACACCTTC. Its translation is CASSPNGGINYGYTF. Full variable domain (missing parts from reference TRBV18 and TRBJ1-2): NAGVMQNPRHLVRRRGQEARLRCSPMKGHSHVYWYRQLPEEGLKFMVYLQKENIIDESGMPKERFSAEFPKEGPSILRIQQVVRGDSAAYFCASSPNGGINYGYTFGSGTRLTVV.

The chain is built from TRBV15 and TRBJ1-1; unclear D gene. The CDR3 is 16 amino acids. The V and J ends lost 0 bases and 3 bases respectively, with 14 bases between them. Germline CDR1 LNHNV, CDR2 YYDKDF (reference sequence). DNA of the CDR3: TGTGCCACCAGCAGAGATATCCCAGGTGTGTACACTGAAGCTTTCTTT. It yields the protein CATSRDIPGVYTEAFF.

This clone was picked up a small number of times. V usage is TRBV9 and J usage is TRBJ1-1, with D maybe TRBD1 (5 bases). Germline values: CDR1 SGDLS, CDR2 YYNGEE. Trimming took off 0 bases at V and 11 bases at J, with 17 bases between the two ends. This CDR3 comprises 14 residues. CDR3: CASSVASSGGGAFF. The CDR3 nucleotides read TGTGCCAGCAGCGTAGCTAGCTCGGGTGGGGGGGCTTTCTTT.

The V call is TRBV7-9, the J call TRBJ2-2; D gene unclear. The V end was cut by 3 bases, the J end by 7 bases, with 9 bases between. Germline CDR1 SEHNR, CDR2 FQNEAQ (reference sequence). The CDR3 runs to 13 residues. CDR3 loop: CASSFADVGELFF. DNA for the CDR3: TGTGCCAGCAGCTTTGCGGATGTCGGGGAGCTGTTTTTT.

The rearrangement uses TRBV18 and TRBJ2-2; TRBD1 might be the D (5 bases). Trimming shortened V by 6 bases and J by 2 bases, and 13 bases separated the two germline ends. CDR1 and CDR2 from the germline V gene are KGHSH and LQKENI. CDR3 length equals 15 residues. CDR3 coding DNA: TGTGCCAGCTCGGCTAGGACACCTAACACCGGGGAGCTGTTTTTT. It encodes CASSARTPNTGELFF.

This clone was observed a single time. The genes are TRBV29-1 and TRBJ2-3; tentatively, D is TRBD1 (6 bases). CDR3 length: 12 amino acids. Germline lookup yields CDR1 SQVTM and CDR2 ANQGSEA. V was trimmed by 8 bases and J by 7 bases, leaving 16 bases between them. The CDR3 nucleotides are TGCAGCACCGGACAGTTACGACATACGCAGTATTTT. Protein: CSTGQLRHTQYF.

This sequence joins TRBV11-3 and TRBJ2-1; D is perhaps TRBD1 (5 bases). CDR3 length: 14 residues. Germline assignment: CDR1 SGHNT and CDR2 YENEEA. Trimming cost V 3 bases and J 2 bases, with 8 bases left between them. Here the CDR3 DNA reads TGTGCCAGCAGCTTTGTAGGGGCCTACAATGAGCAGTTCTTC. Protein sequence: CASSFVGAYNEQFF.

The chain has TRBV5-4 and TRBJ2-6; TRBD1 aligns across 9 bases. This CDR3 has 17 residues. Germline CDR1 is SGHNT and CDR2 is YYREEE (reference sequence). The V gene end was trimmed by 3 bases and the J gene end by 2 bases; junction bases not matched to a gene: 6. The CDR3 spells CASSWTGALAGANVLTF. The CDR3, as DNA: TGTGCCAGCAGCTGGACAGGGGCTTTGGCTGGGGCCAACGTCCTGACTTTC.

The DNA for the CDR3 is TGTGCCAGCAGCTTTGGGTGGGGGGACACAGATACGCAGTATTTT. Translating gives CASSFGWGDTDTQYF. The chain employs TRBV5-8 and TRBJ2-3, with a possible D match to TRBD2 (6 bases). The germline V and J ends were trimmed by 2 bases and 2 bases, with 12 bases remaining between them. The CDR3 is 15 residues long. Looked up from germline, CDR1 is SGHTS and CDR2 is YDEGEE.

The J gene is TRBJ2-1, the V gene TRBV5-1; 8 bases are a match to TRBD1. The CDR3 consists of 17 residues. V lost 3 bases to trimming and J lost 8 bases; unmatched junction nucleotides: 16. Looked up from germline, CDR1 is SGHRS and CDR2 is YFSETQ. The CDR3 reads CASSYLFQDRERYEQFF. CDR3 DNA sequence: TGCGCCAGCAGCTACCTATTCCAGGACAGGGAAAGGTATGAGCAGTTCTTC.

The V and J genes are TRBV6-6 and TRBJ2-5; 11 bases map to TRBD2. V trimming: 6 bases; J trimming: 5 bases; junction bases outside the gene matches: 5. CDR1 and CDR2 (germline): MNHNY, SVGAGI (reference sequence). The CDR3 is 14 residues long. DNA of the CDR3: TGTGCCAGCAGAGTAGCGGGGGGGATGGAGACCCAGTACTTC. Encoded protein: CASRVAGGMETQYF.

This clone was observed a single time. In DNA form, the CDR3 reads TGTGCCAGCAGTGACGCCGGGGGGTCTGGAAACACCATATATTTT. It codes for CASSDAGGSGNTIYF. The chain has TRBV2 and TRBJ1-3, with TRBD1 as a possible D gene (5 bases). This CDR3 is built from 15 residues. V was pared by 3 bases and J by 1 base, with 10 bases between. Germline values: CDR1 SNHLY, CDR2 FYNNEI.

The rearrangement joins TRBV11-3 to TRBJ2-3, with D possibly TRBD2 on 6 matching bases. CDR3 length: 13 residues. V was clipped by 5 bases and J by 5 bases, with 11 bases between them. Germline V gene lookup returns CDR1 SGHNT and CDR2 YENEEA. The CDR3 nucleotides are TGTGCCAGCAGCCACGACGGGGGAGATACGCAGTATTTT. As protein: CASSHDGGDTQYF.

The rearrangement joins TRBV7-9 to TRBJ1-3; TRBD1 matches 7 bases. Germline V gene data show CDR1 as SEHNR and CDR2 as FQNEAQ (reference sequence). This CDR3 spans 19 amino acids. J gave up 4 bases and V 2 bases, and 17 bases lay outside the gene matches. In nucleotides, the CDR3 is TGTGCCAGCAGCTTAACTACCCCCCCGGAGGGGGCGCGGGGAAACACCATATATTTT. Protein product: CASSLTTPPEGARGNTIYF.

CDR3 protein: CATLEMAAFTF. As DNA, the CDR3 is TGTGCCACCTTAGAGATGGCGGCTTTTACCTTC. The chain carries TRBV25-1 and TRBJ1-2, with no clear D. The CDR3 is 11 amino acids. V lost 10 bases, J lost 14 bases, and 20 bases lay in between. Germline V lookup: CDR1 MGHDK, CDR2 SYGVNS.

Regarding this clone: Other DNA sequences in this sample translate to the same CDR3. The genes are TRBV6-1 and TRBJ2-5; 7 nucleotides agree with TRBD1. Per germline, CDR1 MNHNS and CDR2 SASEGT. Losses at the gene ends were 8 bases for V and 0 bases for J; bases not matched to a gene: 3. The CDR3 length is 13 residues. The CDR3 loop reads CASGTGDQETQYF. In nucleotides, the CDR3 is TGTGCCAGCGGAACAGGGGACCAAGAGACCCAGTACTTC.